This entry features one T cell receptor beta chain sequence. The data were obtained in a study of blood T cell repertoires in COVID-19. The method was immunoSEQ multiplex PCR; TCRdb's version includes in-frame clones alone and lacks a portion of them. The profile covers about 250,000 clones, with 87% appearing a single time and about 2.5% taken by the ten largest. Unmatched junction bases numbered 9, after V lost 8 bases and J lost 0 bases. The CDR3 is 16 amino acids. Germline CDR1 and CDR2: MNHEY and SMNVEV (reference sequence). The receptor was isolated from a woman under 40 with acute COVID-19. The J gene is TRBJ2-1, the V gene TRBV27; 8 bases line up with TRBD2. The specimen sequenced was PBMCs or T cells enriched from blood (not recorded which). The CDR3 DNA follows: TGTGCCAGCTACATAACTAGCGGTAGCTCCTACAATGAGCAGTTCTTC. Its translation: CASYITSGSSYNEQFF.